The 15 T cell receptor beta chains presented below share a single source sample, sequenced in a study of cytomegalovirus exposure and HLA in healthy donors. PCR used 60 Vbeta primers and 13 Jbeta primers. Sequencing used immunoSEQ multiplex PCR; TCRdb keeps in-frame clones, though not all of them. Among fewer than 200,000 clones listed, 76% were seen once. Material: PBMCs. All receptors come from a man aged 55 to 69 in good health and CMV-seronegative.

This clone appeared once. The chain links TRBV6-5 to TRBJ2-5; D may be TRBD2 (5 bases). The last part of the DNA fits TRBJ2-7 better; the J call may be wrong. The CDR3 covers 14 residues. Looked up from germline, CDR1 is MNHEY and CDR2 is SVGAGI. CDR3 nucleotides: TGTGCCAGCACCACACCGGGGTCCACCTACGAGCAGTACTTC. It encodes CASTTPGSTYEQYF.

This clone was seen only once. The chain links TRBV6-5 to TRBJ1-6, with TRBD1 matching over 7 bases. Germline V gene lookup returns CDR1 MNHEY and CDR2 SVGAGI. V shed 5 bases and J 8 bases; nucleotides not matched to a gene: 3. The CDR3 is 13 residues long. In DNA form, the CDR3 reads TGTGCCAGCAGTCGGGACAGTGATTCACCCCTCCACTTT. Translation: CASSRDSDSPLHF.

For the CDR3, the DNA is TGTGCCTGGAGTCCCGACAGGGTCGGCGAGCAGTACTTC. This codes for CAWSPDRVGEQYF. The chain recombines TRBV30 with TRBJ2-5, with 7 bases fitting TRBD1. The J call may be wrong; the DNA end is better matched by TRBJ2-7. The germline V gene has CDR1 GTSNPN and CDR2 SVGIG (reference sequence). The CDR3 is 13 residues long.

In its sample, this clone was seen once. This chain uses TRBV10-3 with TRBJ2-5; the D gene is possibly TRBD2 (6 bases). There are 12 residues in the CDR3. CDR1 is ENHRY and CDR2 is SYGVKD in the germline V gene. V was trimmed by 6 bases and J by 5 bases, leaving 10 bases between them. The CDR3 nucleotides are TGTGCCATCAGAGCTAGCGATGAGACCCAGTACTTC. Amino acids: CAIRASDETQYF.

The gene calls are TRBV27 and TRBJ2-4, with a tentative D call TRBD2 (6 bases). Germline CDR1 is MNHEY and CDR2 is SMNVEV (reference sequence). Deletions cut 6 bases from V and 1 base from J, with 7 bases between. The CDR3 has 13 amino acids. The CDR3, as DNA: TGTGCCAGCAGGGAGGGGGCCAAAAACATTCAGTACTTC. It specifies CASREGAKNIQYF.

The CDR3 sequence is CASTGTGGLSHGYTF. The CDR3, as DNA: TGTGCCAGCACCGGGACAGGGGGCCTTTCCCATGGCTACACCTTC. The V gene is TRBV19, the J gene TRBJ1-2; 12 bases align to TRBD1. The germline V gene encodes CDR1 LNHDA and CDR2 SQIVND (reference sequence). The CDR3 consists of 15 residues. J lost 6 bases, V lost 9 bases, and 11 bases had no gene match.

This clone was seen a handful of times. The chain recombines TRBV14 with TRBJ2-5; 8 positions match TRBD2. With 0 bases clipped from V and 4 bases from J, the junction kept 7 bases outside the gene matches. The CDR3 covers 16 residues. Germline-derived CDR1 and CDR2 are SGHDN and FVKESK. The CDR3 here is CASSQEVAGRGETQYF. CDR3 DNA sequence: TGTGCCAGCAGCCAAGAAGTAGCGGGGAGGGGAGAGACCCAGTACTTC. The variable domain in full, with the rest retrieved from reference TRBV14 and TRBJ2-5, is EAGVTQFPSHSVIEKGQTVTLRCDPISGHDNLYWYRRVMGKEIKFLLHFVKESKQDESGMPNNRFLAERTGGTYSTLKVQPAELEDSGVYFCASSQEVAGRGETQYFGPGTRLLVL.

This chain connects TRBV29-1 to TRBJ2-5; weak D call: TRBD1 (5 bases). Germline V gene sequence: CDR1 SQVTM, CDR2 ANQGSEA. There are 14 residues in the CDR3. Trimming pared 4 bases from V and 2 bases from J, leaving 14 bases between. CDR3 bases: TGCAGCGTTGTGGACAATTTGAGACAAGAGACCCAGTACTTC. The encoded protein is CSVVDNLRQETQYF.

Written as DNA, the CDR3 is TGTGCCAGCAGTTACACTATGTCCATGAACACTGAAGCTTTCTTT. Its translation: CASSYTMSMNTEAFF. The V gene is TRBV6-6, the J gene TRBJ1-1, with D unclear. This CDR3 comprises 15 residues. Trimming stripped 2 bases from V and 0 bases from J, with 10 bases between. The germline V gene has CDR1 MNHNY and CDR2 SVGAGI (reference sequence).

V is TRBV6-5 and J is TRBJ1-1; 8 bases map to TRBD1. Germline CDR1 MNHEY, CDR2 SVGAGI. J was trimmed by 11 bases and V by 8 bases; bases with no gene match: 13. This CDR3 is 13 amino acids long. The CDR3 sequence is CASERDRGQGAFF. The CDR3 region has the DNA TGTGCCAGCGAAAGAGACAGGGGCCAGGGGGCTTTCTTT.

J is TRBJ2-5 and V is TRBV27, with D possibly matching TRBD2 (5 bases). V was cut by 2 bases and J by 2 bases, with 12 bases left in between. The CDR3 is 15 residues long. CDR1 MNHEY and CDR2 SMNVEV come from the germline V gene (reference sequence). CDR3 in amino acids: CASSLHNSGQETQYF. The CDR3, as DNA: TGTGCCAGCAGTTTACATAACTCGGGGCAAGAGACCCAGTACTTC.

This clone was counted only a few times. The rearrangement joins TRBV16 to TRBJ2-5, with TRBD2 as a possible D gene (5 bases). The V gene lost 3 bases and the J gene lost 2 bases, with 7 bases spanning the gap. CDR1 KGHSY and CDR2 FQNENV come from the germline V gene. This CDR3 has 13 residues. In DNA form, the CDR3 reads TGTGCCAGCAGCCAGGGAGCTCAAGAGACCCAGTACTTC. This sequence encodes CASSQGAQETQYF. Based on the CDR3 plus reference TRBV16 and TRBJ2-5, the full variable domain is GEEVAQTPKHLVRGEGQKAKLYCAPIKGHSYVFWYQQVLKNEFKFLISFQNENVFDETGMPKERFSAKCLPNSPCSLEIQATKLEDSAVYFCASSQGAQETQYFGPGTRLLVL.

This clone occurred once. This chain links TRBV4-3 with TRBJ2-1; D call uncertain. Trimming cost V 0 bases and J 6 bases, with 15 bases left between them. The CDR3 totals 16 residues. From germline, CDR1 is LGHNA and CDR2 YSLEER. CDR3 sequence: CASSQDITFHGNEQFF. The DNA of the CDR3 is TGCGCCAGCAGCCAAGATATTACTTTCCACGGCAATGAGCAGTTCTTC.

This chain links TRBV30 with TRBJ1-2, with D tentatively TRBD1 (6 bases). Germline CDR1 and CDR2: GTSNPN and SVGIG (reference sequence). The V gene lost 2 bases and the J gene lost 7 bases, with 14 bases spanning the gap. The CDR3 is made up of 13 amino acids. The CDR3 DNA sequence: TGTGCCTGGAGTAGCCAGGGGCGGGTTGGCTACACCTTC. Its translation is CAWSSQGRVGYTF.

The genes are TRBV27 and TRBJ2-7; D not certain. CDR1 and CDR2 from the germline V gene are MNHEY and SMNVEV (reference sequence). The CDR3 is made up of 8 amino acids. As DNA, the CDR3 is TGTGGCGGATACGAGCAGTACTTC. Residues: CGGYEQYF.